What follows are 18 T cell receptor beta chains derived from one specimen sequenced in a study of blood T cell repertoires in COVID-19. Sequencing used immunoSEQ multiplex PCR; TCRdb keeps in-frame clones, though not all of them. Found here are 150,000 to 200,000 clones, around 82% of them singletons; the top ten hold 9.5% to 11%. The material sequenced was peripheral blood. The receptors were sampled from a man aged 60 to 75 with active or convalescent COVID-19.

The chain carries TRBV5-1 and TRBJ2-5; D is possibly TRBD1 (6 bases). CDR1 and CDR2 from the germline V gene are SGHRS and YFSETQ. The CDR3 totals 15 residues. The V and J ends lost 4 bases and 2 bases respectively, with 15 bases between them. CDR3 nucleotide sequence: TGCGCCAGCAGCACAGGGACGACTACTCAAGAGACCCAGTACTTC. Translated: CASSTGTTTQETQYF.

The V gene is TRBV4-1, the J gene TRBJ1-5; D not certain. Trimming pared 4 bases from V and 0 bases from J, leaving 16 bases between. The CDR3 length is 17 residues. The germline V gene encodes CDR1 MGHRA and CDR2 YSYEKL. Written as DNA, the CDR3 is TGCGCCAGCAGCCTCGAAACACACGATTATAGCAATCAGCCCCAGCATTTT. Translation: CASSLETHDYSNQPQHF.

This rearrangement joins TRBV19 to TRBJ2-1; 9 bases align to TRBD1. There are 16 residues in the CDR3. After removal of 1 base from V and 4 bases from J, the junction contained 5 bases not matched to a gene. Germline V CDR1 and CDR2: LNHDA, SQIVND (reference sequence). CDR3 amino acids: CASSIGTGERYNEQFF. CDR3 nucleotides: TGTGCCAGTAGTATAGGGACAGGGGAGAGGTACAATGAGCAGTTCTTC.

There are a few counts of this clone. The chain recombines TRBV28 with TRBJ2-7; possibly TRBD2 for D (5 bases). There are 14 residues in the CDR3. Looked up from germline, CDR1 is MDHEN and CDR2 is SYDVKM. The V and J ends lost 7 bases and 0 bases respectively, with 13 bases between them. For the CDR3, the DNA is TGTGCCAGCACTAGAAGCGGAACCTCCTACGAGCAGTACTTC. It yields the protein CASTRSGTSYEQYF.

The J gene is TRBJ2-2, the V gene TRBV28; a weak D match, TRBD2 (6 bases). The CDR3 totals 12 residues. Deletions cut 11 bases from V and 1 base from J, with 8 bases between. Germline CDR1 is MDHEN and CDR2 is SYDVKM. The CDR3 region has the DNA TGTGCCCACGGGGGGAACACCGGGGAGCTGTTTTTT. Translating it yields CAHGGNTGELFF.

The chain joins TRBV6-5 to TRBJ1-3; D gene ambiguous. Deletions cut 7 bases from V and 1 base from J, with 14 bases between. Per germline, CDR1 MNHEY and CDR2 SVGAGI. The CDR3 is made up of 15 amino acids. The CDR3 reads CASTTGLTSGNTIYF. The CDR3 coding sequence is TGTGCCAGCACTACGGGGTTAACATCTGGAAACACCATATATTTT.

This chain joins TRBV7-3 and TRBJ1-1; 8 positions match TRBD1. Germline-derived CDR1 and CDR2 are SGHTA and FQGTGA. The CDR3 extends over 14 amino acids. With 5 bases clipped from V and 5 bases from J, the junction kept 7 bases outside the gene matches. The CDR3 spells CASSVQGAGTEAFF. The CDR3 DNA reads as TGTGCCAGCAGCGTCCAGGGGGCAGGGACTGAAGCTTTCTTT.

The chain carries TRBV5-1 and TRBJ2-2; TRBD2 might be the D (5 bases). The CDR3 is 13 amino acids. V lost 6 bases and J 1 base, leaving 7 bases between the germline ends. Germline V gives CDR1 SGHRS, CDR2 YFSETQ. In DNA form, the CDR3 reads TGCGCCAGCATCGCGGGGAACACCGGGGAGCTGTTTTTT. Residues: CASIAGNTGELFF.

This chain joins TRBV19 and TRBJ2-3; 8 bases are a match to TRBD2. J was trimmed by 4 bases and V by 5 bases; bases with no gene match: 2. Germline CDR1 reads LNHDA; CDR2 reads SQIVND (reference sequence). The CDR3 extends over 13 amino acids. The CDR3 DNA is TGTGCCAGTAGTCCAGCGGGGGCAGATACGCAGTATTTT. Residues: CASSPAGADTQYF. The variable domain in full, completed from reference TRBV19 and TRBJ2-3, reads DGGITQSPKYLFRKEGQNVTLSCEQNLNHDAMYWYRQDPGQGLRLIYYSQIVNDFQKGDIAEGYSVSREKKESFPLTVTSAQKNPTAFYLCASSPAGADTQYFGPGTRLTVL.

This clone showed up just once. The chain uses TRBV2 and TRBJ1-5, with 8 bases matching TRBD1. The CDR3 length is 15 residues. The J segment lost 4 bases and the V segment lost 8 bases, leaving 10 bases of the junction unmatched. Germline V gene sequence: CDR1 SNHLY, CDR2 FYNNEI. The CDR3 nucleotides read TGTGCCAGCCGTGGCCCCCGGGACAGGAATCAGCCCCAGCATTTT. Translated: CASRGPRDRNQPQHF.

The genes are TRBV28 and TRBJ1-1; D is ambiguous. Germline V CDR1 and CDR2: MDHEN, SYDVKM. The ends were cut back, 1 base at V and 1 base at J, with 13 bases in the middle. This CDR3 has 16 amino acids. CDR3 protein: CASSLSRAGGNTEAFF. The CDR3 nucleotides read TGTGCCAGCAGTTTATCCCGGGCCGGAGGGAACACTGAAGCTTTCTTT.

This chain joins TRBV7-2 and TRBJ2-7; D perhaps matches TRBD2 (6 bases). Trimming took off 6 bases at V and 2 bases at J, with 11 bases between the two ends. The germline gives CDR1 SGHTA, CDR2 FQGNSA. The CDR3 is 13 residues long. The CDR3 DNA is TGTGCCAGCAGGGGGGGACTGACCTACGAGCAGTACTTC. Encoded protein: CASRGGLTYEQYF.

In regard to this clone: The sample has other DNA sequences that encode this CDR3 too. The V gene is TRBV19, the J gene TRBJ2-1; 13 bases fit TRBD2. The CDR3 sequence is 15 residues long. With V trimmed by 6 bases and J by 4 bases, 3 bases remained unmatched. Looked up from germline, CDR1 is LNHDA and CDR2 is SQIVND (reference sequence). The DNA of the CDR3 is TGTGCCAGTAGGGGGACTAGCGGGGCGTACAATGAGCAGTTCTTC. Amino acid sequence: CASRGTSGAYNEQFF.

The chain employs TRBV7-2 and TRBJ1-4; tentatively, D is TRBD1 (5 bases). CDR3 length: 15 residues. Germline-derived CDR1 and CDR2 are SGHTA and FQGNSA. Trimming shortened V by 1 base and J by 8 bases, and 14 bases separated the two germline ends. The CDR3: CASSLGSGGDEKLFF. CDR3 DNA sequence: TGTGCCAGCAGCTTAGGTTCCGGGGGAGACGAAAAACTGTTTTTT. Using reference TRBV7-2 and TRBJ1-4 for the parts outside the CDR3, the full variable domain is GAGVSQSPSNKVTEKGKDVELRCDPISGHTALYWYRQSLGQGLEFLIYFQGNSAPDKSGLPSDRFSAERTGGSVSTLTIQRTQQEDSAVYLCASSLGSGGDEKLFFGSGTQLSVL.

Written as DNA, the CDR3 is TGTGCAAGTCGCCCTCGTCCCGGGACAGGGAACTATGGCTACACCTTC. This encodes CASRPRPGTGNYGYTF. The rearrangement joins TRBV12-2 to TRBJ1-2; whether TRBD1, the table's D call, matches the DNA was not checked. TRBV12-2 is deemed a pseudogene. CDR3 length: 16 residues.

This chain connects TRBV19 to TRBJ1-1, with no clear D. This CDR3 region has 15 residues. In germline, CDR1 is LNHDA, CDR2 SQIVND (reference sequence). Trimming took off 0 bases at V and 1 base at J, with 9 bases between the two ends. CDR3: CASSIDRSKNTEAFF. CDR3 bases: TGTGCCAGTAGTATAGACAGGTCGAAGAACACTGAAGCTTTCTTT.

V gene TRBV24-1 combines with J gene TRBJ2-7, with D uncertain. This CDR3 is built from 13 residues. Germline assignment: CDR1 KGHDR and CDR2 SFDVKD. The V end lost 7 bases, the J end lost 5 bases, and 14 bases lay between the germline ends. CDR3 DNA: TGTGCCACCAGCGATGATCGGGTCCACGAGCAGTACTTC. Encoded protein: CATSDDRVHEQYF.

The rearrangement uses TRBV19 and TRBJ1-3; D gene unclear. The germline CDR1 and CDR2 sequences are LNHDA and SQIVND (reference sequence). Trimming shortened V by 6 bases and J by 4 bases, and 7 bases separated the two germline ends. The CDR3 covers 12 residues. The CDR3 DNA follows: TGTGCCAGTAGATCGGGGGGAAACACCATATATTTT. It translates to CASRSGGNTIYF. Filled out from reference TRBV19 and TRBJ1-3, the complete variable domain reads DGGITQSPKYLFRKEGQNVTLSCEQNLNHDAMYWYRQDPGQGLRLIYYSQIVNDFQKGDIAEGYSVSREKKESFPLTVTSAQKNPTAFYLCASRSGGNTIYFGEGSWLTVV.